The T cell receptor (beta chain) under discussion was sequenced for a study of blood T cell repertoires in COVID-19. Study in general: Collection of acute and convalescent COVID-19 samples took place in the United States, Italy and Spain.

In the original workflow: It was from reference gene primer amplification that nucleated cell counts were estimated. The repertoire was sequenced with immunoSEQ multiplex PCR; TCRdb's copy has only in-frame clones and lacks some. V and J calls and clone size come straight from that table; D and trimming were deduced from the DNA. The table has about 99,000 clones, nearly 85% seen once; the top ten hold about an eighth. The CDR3 covers 14 residues. Germline CDR1 MGHRA, CDR2 YSYEKL. Trimming at V came to 4 bases and at J to 4 bases, leaving 6 bases not matched to a gene. Sequences were obtained from peripheral blood. The rearrangement uses TRBV4-1 and TRBJ2-5, with 7 bases matching TRBD1. This sequence originates from a human donor in a cohort sampled during active or convalescent COVID-19. CDR3 nucleotide sequence: TGCGCCAGCAGCCGGGACAACAGGGGAGAGACCCAGTACTTC. This encodes CASSRDNRGETQYF.